The 30 T cell receptor beta chains presented below share a single source sample, sequenced in a study of neurological immune-mediated disorders. Via MiXCR, TCRdb re-called the 5' RACE reads, giving one row per CDR3 protein. The profile shows under 85,000 distinct CDR3 sequences, over 9% of them singletons. Sequenced input: PBMCs. These receptors were taken from a middle-aged man in good health.

This clonotype was counted ten times or more. The chain has TRBV6-5 and TRBJ1-1, with D possibly TRBD1 on 6 matching bases. CDR3 length: 11 residues. The germline CDR1 and CDR2 sequences are MNHEY and SVGAGI. Trimming stripped 8 bases from V and 5 bases from J, with 9 bases between. CDR3 loop: CASVGGTEAFF. CDR3 bases: TGTGCCAGCGTAGGGGGGACTGAAGCTTTCTTT.

This clonotype was counted ten times or more. This chain connects TRBV7-3 to TRBJ1-4; the match to TRBD1 covers 7 bases. J gave up 8 bases and V 5 bases, and 8 bases lay outside the gene matches. CDR3 length: 14 residues. Germline-derived CDR1 and CDR2 are SGHTA and FQGTGA. CDR3 coding DNA: TGTGCCAGCAGCGGAGTGGGACAGTTCGAAAAACTGTTTTTT. Residues: CASSGVGQFEKLFF.

At least ten counts were recorded for this clonotype. The rearrangement links TRBV29-1 to TRBJ2-3; TRBD2 might be the D (5 bases). The CDR3 extends over 16 amino acids. With 1 base removed from V and 6 bases from J, the gap between germline ends came to 20 bases. Per germline, CDR1 SQVTM and CDR2 ANQGSEA. CDR3: CSVEGKGGPFSDTQYF. CDR3 DNA: TGCAGCGTTGAAGGGAAAGGAGGTCCCTTTTCCGATACGCAGTATTTT.

This clonotype showed up many times. The V gene is TRBV5-1, the J gene TRBJ2-7; 9 positions agree with TRBD1. V shed 5 bases and J 5 bases; nucleotides not matched to a gene: 5. There are 13 residues in the CDR3. Germline loops: CDR1 SGHRS, CDR2 YFSETQ. The chain's CDR3 is CASSWTGDHEQYF. DNA for the CDR3: TGCGCCAGCAGTTGGACAGGGGATCACGAGCAGTACTTC.

This clonotype was picked up many times. The chain has TRBV6-5 and TRBJ1-2; D might be TRBD1 (6 bases). The germline V gene has CDR1 MNHEY and CDR2 SVGAGI. The CDR3 sequence is 16 residues long. Trimming took off 0 bases at V and 0 bases at J, with 11 bases between the two ends. CDR3 sequence reads: CASSYSSTGTNYGYTF. CDR3 in DNA: TGTGCCAGCAGTTACTCGAGTACAGGGACTAACTATGGCTACACCTTC.

This clonotype was recorded many times. This chain connects TRBV7-9 to TRBJ2-1; TRBD2 matches at 10 bases. There are 16 residues in the CDR3. The germline V gene encodes CDR1 SEHNR and CDR2 FQNEAQ (reference sequence). V lost 1 base, J lost 4 bases, and 4 bases stayed unmatched. CDR3 loop: CASSLGTSGAYNEQFF. As DNA, the CDR3 is TGTGCCAGCAGCTTAGGGACTAGCGGAGCTTACAATGAGCAGTTCTTC.

V is TRBV7-6 and J is TRBJ2-2; D not resolved. The CDR3 totals 12 residues. Germline V gene sequence: CDR1 SGHVS, CDR2 FNYEAQ. V was shortened by 5 bases and J by 5 bases, with 6 bases between the two germline ends. The CDR3 region has the DNA TGTGCCAGCAGCGGCTATACCGGGGAGCTGTTTTTT. Residues: CASSGYTGELFF.

Ten or more counts support this clonotype. This sequence joins TRBV9 and TRBJ1-6; D uncertain. CDR1 and CDR2 from the germline V gene are SGDLS and YYNGEE. Trimming cost V 6 bases and J 8 bases, with 12 bases left between them. The CDR3 is 13 amino acids. The CDR3 sequence: CASTTSVDSPLHF. CDR3 in DNA: TGTGCCAGCACCACCTCGGTGGATTCACCCCTCCACTTT.

J is TRBJ1-6 and V is TRBV27, with D possibly being TRBD1 (5 bases). The CDR3 sequence is 14 residues long. The germline V and J ends were trimmed by 4 bases and 7 bases, with 11 bases remaining between them. Looked up from germline, CDR1 is MNHEY and CDR2 is SMNVEV (reference sequence). CDR3 nucleotide sequence: TGTGCCAGCAGTTGGGGAGGGACCAATTCACCCCTCCACTTT. As protein: CASSWGGTNSPLHF.

This clonotype was seen ten or more times. CDR3 coding DNA: TGCGCCAGCAGCTCCTACCCGGGACAGGGGCACACCGGGGAGCTGTTTTTT. Its protein product is CASSSYPGQGHTGELFF. The V and J genes are TRBV5-1 and TRBJ2-2; 10 bases agree with TRBD1. The junction had 8 bases not matched to a gene; V was cut back by 3 bases and J by 3 bases. CDR3 length: 17 residues. Germline values: CDR1 SGHRS, CDR2 YFSETQ.

J is TRBJ2-5 and V is TRBV6-5, with 8 bases fitting TRBD2. The CDR3 runs to 14 residues. The V gene's germline CDR1 is MNHEY and CDR2 SVGAGI. Trimming removed 5 bases from V and 3 bases from J; junction bases left unmatched: 5. The CDR3 nucleotides read TGTGCCAGCAGTCCTAGCGGGCCGAAAGAGACCCAGTACTTC. Encoded protein: CASSPSGPKETQYF.

This clonotype was recorded many times. The chain uses TRBV12-3 or TRBV12-4 and TRBJ2-6; possible D gene TRBD1, 5 bases. The CDR3 consists of 15 residues. V was trimmed by 7 bases and J by 7 bases, leaving 17 bases between them. CDR3 residues: CASTPAQGKANVLTF. DNA for the CDR3: TGTGCCAGCACCCCCGCCCAGGGAAAAGCCAACGTCCTGACTTTC.

This clonotype was observed many times. CDR3 region: CASSLGPDQPQHF. CDR3 nucleotides: TGCGCCAGCAGCTTAGGTCCTGATCAGCCCCAGCATTTT. The genes are TRBV5-1 and TRBJ1-5; D is undetermined. V was cut by 2 bases and J by 5 bases, with 8 bases left in between. The CDR3 totals 13 residues. From germline, CDR1 is SGHRS and CDR2 YFSETQ.

This clonotype came up a few times. The chain uses TRBV5-1 and TRBJ2-1; D gene unclear. Trimming shortened V by 0 bases and J by 10 bases, and 5 bases separated the two germline ends. The CDR3 covers 11 residues. Germline assignment: CDR1 SGHRS and CDR2 YFSETQ. The CDR3 spells CASSLAREQFF. The CDR3 nucleotides are TGCGCCAGCAGCTTGGCAAGAGAGCAGTTCTTC.

The chain recombines TRBV7-6 with TRBJ2-2, with 8 bases identical to TRBD1. J was trimmed by 7 bases and V by 4 bases; bases with no gene match: 14. Germline CDR1 SGHVS, CDR2 FNYEAQ. This CDR3 comprises 17 residues. The CDR3 DNA follows: TGTGCCAGCAGCTCACCAAGAGGAGACAGGGGCGGCGGGGAGCTGTTTTTT. Protein sequence: CASSSPRGDRGGGELFF.

At least ten counts were recorded for this clonotype. CDR3 coding DNA: TGTGCCAGCAGGCATCCGGGACACCAATACAATGAGCAGTTCTTC. Protein product: CASRHPGHQYNEQFF. The chain employs TRBV7-2 and TRBJ2-1, with a tentative D call TRBD1 (6 bases). Trimming pared 6 bases from V and 4 bases from J, leaving 16 bases between. The V gene's germline CDR1 is SGHTA and CDR2 FQGNSA. The CDR3 is 15 residues long.

This clonotype was seen many times. This chain links TRBV7-7 with TRBJ2-1; TRBD2 is a possible D gene (7 bases). V was shortened by 2 bases and J by 0 bases, with 14 bases between the two germline ends. CDR1 and CDR2 from the germline V gene are SSHAT and FNYEAQ (reference sequence). The CDR3 has 17 amino acids. Here the CDR3 reads CASSLLRGPSSYNEQFF. The CDR3 region has the DNA TGTGCCAGCAGCTTATTGCGGGGGCCGAGCTCCTACAATGAGCAGTTCTTC.

This clonotype appeared many times. J is TRBJ1-1 and V is TRBV29-1; 9 bases are shared with TRBD1. Germline-derived CDR1 and CDR2 are SQVTM and ANQGSEA. CDR3 length equals 15 residues. With V trimmed by 6 bases and J by 0 bases, 8 bases remained unmatched. CDR3 amino acids: CSVAPTGGLNTEAFF. CDR3 sequence (DNA): TGCAGCGTGGCACCGACAGGGGGATTGAACACTGAAGCTTTCTTT.

There are many counts of this clonotype. V and J are TRBV20-1 and TRBJ2-2, with a tentative D call TRBD1 (7 bases). The CDR3 sequence is 16 residues long. Trimming pared 3 bases from V and 0 bases from J, leaving 14 bases between. Germline-derived CDR1 and CDR2 are DFQATT and SNEGSKA (reference sequence). The CDR3 protein is CSARRAGQTNTGELFF. CDR3 sequence (DNA): TGCAGTGCTAGGCGTGCGGGACAGACGAACACCGGGGAGCTGTTTTTT.

This clonotype was seen at least ten times. V usage is TRBV20-1 and J usage is TRBJ2-1, with unresolved D. With 6 bases removed from V and 5 bases from J, the gap between germline ends came to 8 bases. The germline gives CDR1 DFQATT, CDR2 SNEGSKA (reference sequence). This CDR3 region has 11 residues. The CDR3 DNA reads TGCAGTGCCGTACTTAACAATGAGCAGTTCTTC. This sequence encodes CSAVLNNEQFF.

This clonotype was recorded many times. V and J are TRBV27 and TRBJ1-1, with 10 bases fitting TRBD1. Germline values: CDR1 MNHEY, CDR2 SMNVEV (reference sequence). The CDR3 is 15 residues long. Trimming removed 4 bases from V and 4 bases from J; junction bases left unmatched: 6. In DNA, the CDR3 is TGTGCCAGCAGTTCTGGGACAGGGGCATTCACTGAAGCTTTCTTT. It is translated as CASSSGTGAFTEAFF.

This clonotype was detected many times. The chain recombines TRBV12-3 or TRBV12-4 with TRBJ1-4; TRBD1 aligns across 7 bases. The CDR3 length is 14 residues. The V segment lost 6 bases and the J segment 8 bases; nucleotides outside the gene matches: 9. The CDR3 loop is CASRSDRDGEKLFF. The CDR3 nucleotides are TGTGCCAGCAGGTCTGACAGGGACGGGGAAAAACTGTTTTTT.

This clonotype was observed many times. V and J are TRBV29-1 and TRBJ2-7; TRBD2 is a possible D gene (6 bases). Trimming removed 7 bases at V and 2 bases at J, with 12 bases between. Per germline, CDR1 SQVTM and CDR2 ANQGSEA. The CDR3 consists of 12 residues. CDR3: CSASGTPYEQYF. CDR3 coding DNA: TGCAGCGCCTCCGGGACTCCCTACGAGCAGTACTTC.

Only a few counts were recorded for this clonotype. The chain uses TRBV11-2 and TRBJ2-5, with 7 bases aligning to TRBD2. V shed 7 bases, J shed 4 bases, and the junction held 15 bases outside the gene matches. Germline CDR1 is SGHAT and CDR2 is FQNNGV. The CDR3 contains 16 residues. The CDR3 sequence is CASTPGRAIGGETQYF. The CDR3 DNA reads TGTGCCAGCACCCCGGGGAGGGCCATCGGCGGAGAGACCCAGTACTTC.

There are many counts of this clonotype. The chain links TRBV12-5 to TRBJ2-5; 13 positions agree with TRBD2. CDR1 is LGHNT, CDR2 FRNRAP, per germline. The CDR3 extends over 16 amino acids. Unmatched junction bases numbered 3, after V lost 0 bases and J lost 5 bases. In DNA, the CDR3 is TGTGCTAGTGGTTTGGTCGGGACTAGCGGGATCGAGACCCAGTACTTC. This codes for CASGLVGTSGIETQYF.

This clonotype came up many times. The chain carries TRBV11-2 and TRBJ1-3; D unresolved. The V end lost 3 bases, the J end lost 4 bases, and 13 bases lay between the germline ends. The CDR3 sequence is 15 residues long. The germline CDR1 and CDR2 sequences are SGHAT and FQNNGV. CDR3 in amino acids: CASSLGSPTGNTIYF. CDR3 DNA: TGTGCCAGCAGCTTGGGCAGCCCGACCGGAAACACCATATATTTT.

This clonotype was observed many times. This chain joins TRBV7-2 and TRBJ1-6; D is undetermined. CDR1 and CDR2 from the germline V gene are SGHTA and FQGNSA. The CDR3 loop spans 17 amino acids. Trimming stripped 1 base from V and 0 bases from J, with 10 bases between. This chain's CDR3 is CASSLGHQSSYNSPLHF. In DNA form, the CDR3 reads TGTGCCAGCAGCTTAGGGCACCAGAGCTCCTATAATTCACCCCTCCACTTT.

This clonotype showed up many times. The V gene is TRBV12-3 or TRBV12-4, the J gene TRBJ1-2, with D tentatively TRBD1 (5 bases). Trimming removed 1 base at V and 8 bases at J, with 11 bases between. The CDR3 has 13 amino acids. The DNA of the CDR3 is TGTGCCAGCAGTTTAGGGGGGGTCGGGGGCTACACCTTC. Translating gives CASSLGGVGGYTF.

This clonotype appeared many times. The chain joins TRBV6-2 or TRBV6-3 to TRBJ2-2; 7 bases are shared with TRBD2. Germline V gene sequence: CDR1 MNHEY, CDR2 SVGEGT. This CDR3 region has 15 residues. V trimming: 5 bases; J trimming: 8 bases; junction bases outside the gene matches: 11. DNA of the CDR3: TGTGCCAGCAGTCGCGGACTAGTACGGACTGGGGAGCTGTTTTTT. As protein: CASSRGLVRTGELFF.

This clonotype has only a few counts. The chain uses TRBV12-3 or TRBV12-4 and TRBJ2-5; D not resolved. Trimming left V 4 bases short and J 0 bases short, with 6 bases between. The CDR3 consists of 13 residues. The CDR3 protein is CASSSTYQETQYF. CDR3 DNA: TGTGCCAGCAGTTCGACCTACCAAGAGACCCAGTACTTC.